This T cell receptor (beta chain) appears in the sequencing data of a study of blood T cell repertoires in COVID-19. Profiling relied on immunoSEQ multiplex PCR, and the TCRdb table lists in-frame clones only, not all of them. The data contain some 240,000 clones, over 70% of them singletons. The CDR3 has 14 residues. In germline, CDR1 is MRHNA, CDR2 SNTAGT. The ends were cut back, 4 bases at V and 1 base at J, with 9 bases in the middle. The genes are TRBV6-4 and TRBJ2-3; D possibly corresponds to TRBD1 (6 bases). This TCR came from a woman between 40 and 55 years old who had been exposed to COVID-19. Sequenced: PBMCs or T cells enriched from blood (not recorded which). CDR3 DNA sequence: TGTGCCAGCAGTGCTGCAGGGGGCACAGATACGCAGTATTTT. It specifies CASSAAGGTDTQYF.